Presented here are 20 T cell receptor beta chains from one specimen sequenced in a study of tumor-infiltrating lymphocytes in primary liver carcinoma. From around 500 ng of total RNA, TCR beta-specific cDNA was reverse-transcribed using a constant-region primer. Amplification in three nested multiplex PCR rounds with slightly modified ARM-PCR gave rise to TCR beta libraries. Forward primers for TRBV1-TRBV30 and a C-beta reverse primer served the first two PCR rounds, at about 11 cycles each. TCRdb reprocessed the multiplex PCR reads via MiXCR and lists one record per CDR3 protein. The sample has around 80,000 distinct CDR3 sequences, approximately 70% seen once. Total RNA and DNA came together from around 20-30 mg of bulk tissue without cell sorting. Material for sequencing was liver tumor tissue from sampling region 1. Noted subset: tumor region T1, superior pole. These receptors originate from a man in his forties with primary liver carcinoma and hepatitis B virus infection.

Concerning this clonotype itself: A much larger clone sits a single nucleotide away, making a read error possible. In this CDR3 the conserved last residue, phenylalanine or tryptophan, is missing, so a read error is likely. The CDR3 reads CASSLDPGPQETQYL. CDR3 in DNA: TGTGCCAGCAGCCTAGACCCGGGACCCCAAGAGACCCAGTACCTC. The rearrangement links TRBV14 to TRBJ2-5; D possibly uses TRBD1 or TRBD2 (5 bases each). V was cut by 4 bases and J by 1 base, with 13 bases left in between. Germline V gene data show CDR1 as SGHDN and CDR2 as FVKESK. The CDR3 length is 15 residues.

About this clonotype itself: Given a much more abundant clone one base away, this may be a read error. The chain employs TRBV5-1 and TRBJ2-7, with D tentatively TRBD2 (6 bases). The CDR3 consists of 16 residues. Trimming removed 4 bases at V and 4 bases at J, with 21 bases between. Germline CDR1 is SGHRS and CDR2 is YFSETQ. The CDR3 DNA reads as TGCGCCAGCAGCCCTAGGATTAGCGGTCAACGTTACGAGCAGTACTTC. It yields the protein CASSPRISGQRYEQYF.

To note about this clonotype: Likely a read error: the CDR3 ends without its conserved phenylalanine or tryptophan. No DNA is shown, since the ends of the CDR3 on it are uncertain; the CDR3 is the one TCRdb lists. V gene TRBV9 combines with J gene TRBJ2-7; the table assigns TRBD2, which was not confirmed against the DNA. CDR1 SGDLS and CDR2 YYNGEE come from the germline V gene. A total of 11 residues make up the CDR3, ends included. The CDR3 here is CASSVGGDSQS.

There are many counts of this clonotype. The J gene is TRBJ1-1, the V gene TRBV28; the D is unclear. This CDR3 region has 15 residues. Trimming removed 2 bases at V and 1 base at J, with 11 bases between. CDR1 and CDR2 from the germline V gene are MDHEN and SYDVKM. The CDR3 loop is CASSLHGSANTEAFF. In nucleotides, the CDR3 is TGTGCCAGCAGTTTACATGGATCTGCGAACACTGAAGCTTTCTTT.

The rearrangement joins TRBV7-8 to TRBJ2-1; D is possibly TRBD2 (6 bases). The CDR3 extends over 15 amino acids. Between the trimmed V and J ends, which lost 9 bases and 7 bases, there was a span of 22 bases. CDR1 is SGHVS, CDR2 FQNEAQ, per germline. CDR3 sequence (DNA): TGTGCCAGTATCCCTCCCGAGACTAGTCGGAATGAGCAGTTCTTC. As protein: CASIPPETSRNEQFF.

This clonotype was seen a handful of times. At one boundary the junction diverges from the germline segment, which might be a read error. This rearrangement joins TRBV6-1 to TRBJ2-2; no clear D. The CDR3 runs to 14 residues. The germline V gene has CDR1 MNHNS and CDR2 SASEGT. CDR3 residues: CTSSFRQNTGELFF. The CDR3 DNA reads TGTACCAGCAGTTTTCGGCAGAACACCGGGGAGCTGTTTTTT.

This clonotype was counted many times. The CDR3 DNA reads TGCGCCAGCAGCCGAGCCGGGGGAACTACAGATACGCAGTATTTT. It translates to CASSRAGGTTDTQYF. The chain recombines TRBV4-1 with TRBJ2-3; maybe TRBD2 (6 bases). Between the trimmed V and J ends, which lost 4 bases and 3 bases, there was a span of 14 bases. Germline loops: CDR1 MGHRA, CDR2 YSYEKL. The CDR3 totals 15 residues.

This clonotype was seen only once. One end of the junction does not line up with germline, which may come from a read error. V gene TRBV5-5 combines with J gene TRBJ2-7; 7 bases fit TRBD1. The CDR3 totals 17 residues. Looked up from germline, CDR1 is SGHKS and CDR2 is YYEKEE (reference sequence). CDR3 DNA sequence: TGCGCCAGCAGCTTCAGGGTCGTGGGACAGAGCTCCTACGAGCAATACTTC. Protein product: CASSFRVVGQSSYEQYF.

This clonotype is termed medium-sized. The chain uses TRBV11-2 and TRBJ2-3; D is undetermined. The CDR3 extends over 15 amino acids. Germline CDR1 SGHAT, CDR2 FQNNGV. V lost 5 bases and J 1 base, leaving 13 bases between the germline ends. CDR3: CASSKLSSRTDTQYF. The DNA for the CDR3 is TGTGCCAGCAGCAAACTTTCTTCCCGCACAGATACGCAGTATTTT. The complete variable domain, with remaining parts taken from reference TRBV11-2 and TRBJ2-3, reads EAGVAQSPRYKIIEKRQSVAFWCNPISGHATLYWYQQILGQGPKLLIQFQNNGVVDDSQLPKDRFSAERLKGVDSTLKIQPAKLEDSAVYLCASSKLSSRTDTQYFGPGTRLTVL.

There are a few counts of this clonotype. This is likely a read error, given that the CDR3 carries no conserved phenylalanine or tryptophan at its end. The rearrangement links TRBV29-1 to TRBJ2-1; 12 bases align to TRBD2. This CDR3 region has 14 residues. The V gene's germline CDR1 is SQVTM and CDR2 ANQGSEA. For the CDR3, the DNA is TGTAGCGGCGGACTAGCGGGATTGTCAAATGAGCAGTTCTCC. Amino acids: CSGGLAGLSNEQFS.

As to this clonotype: The junction shows a germline mismatch at one end, possibly a read error. This chain joins TRBV14 and TRBJ1-1; D gene ambiguous. The CDR3 covers 14 residues. Germline CDR1 is SGHDN and CDR2 is FVKESK. CDR3 protein: CASSRDSIKTEAFF. CDR3 bases: TGTGCTAGCAGCCGAGACTCTATCAAGACTGAAGCTTTCTTT.

Concerning this clonotype: The junction and the germline gene differ at one end; a read error may be behind it. The chain links TRBV11-2 to TRBJ2-2; tentative D call: TRBD1 (6 bases). CDR1 and CDR2 from the germline V gene are SGHAT and FQNNGV. The CDR3 runs to 17 residues. CDR3 DNA: TGTGCCAGAAGCTTAGTTCGGACGTACCCAGGGGCCGGGGAGCTCTTTTTT. Translating it yields CARSLVRTYPGAGELFF.

The chain combines TRBV19 with TRBJ2-2; D uncertain. Trimming stripped 6 bases from V and 1 base from J, with 15 bases between. This CDR3 contains 16 residues. Germline V lookup: CDR1 LNHDA, CDR2 SQIVND (reference sequence). This chain's CDR3 is CASRQIGRRNTGELFF. The CDR3 DNA reads TGTGCCAGTAGACAAATAGGGCGCCGGAACACCGGGGAGCTGTTTTTT.

J is TRBJ2-1 and V is TRBV12-3 or TRBV12-4; D unresolved. There are 11 residues in the CDR3. CDR3 in amino acids: CAGGKSGITFF. The DNA for the CDR3 is TGTGCTGGCGGAAAGAGTGGGATTACGTTCTTC.

Concerning this clonotype itself: A much larger clone differs by one base, so this may be a read error. The chain has TRBV28 and TRBJ2-2, with D perhaps matching TRBD2 (5 bases). Germline CDR1 reads MDHEN; CDR2 reads SYDVKM. The CDR3 contains 13 residues. DNA for the CDR3: TGTGCCAGCAGGGACGGGAACAACGGGGAGCTGTTTTTT. It encodes CASRDGNNGELFF. The full variable domain, completed using reference TRBV28 and TRBJ2-2, is DVKVTQSSRYLVKRTGEKVFLECVQDMDHENMFWYRQDPGLGLRLIYFSYDVKMKEKGDIPEGYSVSREKKERFSLILESASTNQTSMYLCASRDGNNGELFFGEGSRLTVL.

The gene calls are TRBV11-2 and TRBJ1-1; 10 bases agree with TRBD1. Germline V gives CDR1 SGHAT, CDR2 FQNNGV. The CDR3 length is 17 residues. J lost 7 bases, V lost 7 bases, and 18 bases had no gene match. CDR3 amino acids: CASNRMEGQGFGIEAFF. The CDR3 DNA follows: TGTGCCAGCAACCGAATGGAGGGACAGGGGTTCGGCATTGAAGCTTTCTTT.

This clonotype has a single count. A junction boundary mismatches the germline segment, possibly from a read error. The rearrangement links TRBV5-1 to TRBJ2-7; D not resolved. This CDR3 contains 13 residues. The germline V gene encodes CDR1 SGHRS and CDR2 YFSETQ. The CDR3 DNA is TGCGCCAGCAGTTCGCAGGTCTTCTACGAACAGTACTTC. Protein sequence: CASSSQVFYEQYF.

About this clonotype itself: One junction end disagrees with the germline gene, perhaps due to a read error. The chain has TRBV6-5 and TRBJ2-6; TRBD1 agrees at 8 bases. Germline V CDR1 and CDR2: MNHEY, SVGAGI. There are 18 residues in the CDR3. Here the CDR3 reads CASSRWTGTKAGANILTF. In DNA, the CDR3 is TGTGCCAGCAGTCGTTGGACAGGGACGAAAGCTGGGGCCAACATCCTGACTTTC.

The sample holds many counts of this clonotype. The genes are TRBV7-2 and TRBJ2-2, with TRBD2 matching over 8 bases. The CDR3 spans 18 residues. Germline CDR1 is SGHTA and CDR2 is FQGNSA. With 2 bases clipped from V and 5 bases from J, the junction kept 13 bases outside the gene matches. CDR3 protein: CASSLKREILERTGELFF. The CDR3 DNA reads TGTGCCAGCAGCTTAAAGCGGGAGATTCTCGAGCGGACCGGGGAGCTGTTTTTT.

This clonotype was detected many times. The CDR3 DNA is TGCAGCGTTGGCGCCCCACCTGGGGAGCTGTTTTTT. Amino acid sequence: CSVGAPPGELFF. The chain couples TRBV29-1 to TRBJ2-2; D is undetermined. Germline values: CDR1 SQVTM, CDR2 ANQGSEA. The CDR3 has 12 amino acids. Trimming cost V 4 bases and J 8 bases, with 11 bases left between them.